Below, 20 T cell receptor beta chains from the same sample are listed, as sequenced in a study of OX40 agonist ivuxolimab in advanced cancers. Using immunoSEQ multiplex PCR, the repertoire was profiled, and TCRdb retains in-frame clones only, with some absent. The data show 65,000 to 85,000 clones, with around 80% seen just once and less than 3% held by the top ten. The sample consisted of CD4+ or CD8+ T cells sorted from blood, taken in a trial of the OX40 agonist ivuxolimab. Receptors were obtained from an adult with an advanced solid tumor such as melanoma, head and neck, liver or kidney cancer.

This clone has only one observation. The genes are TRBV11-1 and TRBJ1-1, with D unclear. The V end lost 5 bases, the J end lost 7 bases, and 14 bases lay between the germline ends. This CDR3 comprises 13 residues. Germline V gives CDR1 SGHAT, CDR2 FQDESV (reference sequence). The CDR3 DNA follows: TGTGCCAGCAGCCAAGACACAGAGTTTGAAGCTTTCTTT. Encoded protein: CASSQDTEFEAFF.

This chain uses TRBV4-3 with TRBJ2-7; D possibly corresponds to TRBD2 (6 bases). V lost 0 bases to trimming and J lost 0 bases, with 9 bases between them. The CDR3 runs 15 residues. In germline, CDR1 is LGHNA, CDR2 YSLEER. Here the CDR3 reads CASSQEGTSSYEQYF. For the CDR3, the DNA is TGCGCCAGCAGCCAAGAGGGGACTTCCTCCTACGAGCAGTACTTC.

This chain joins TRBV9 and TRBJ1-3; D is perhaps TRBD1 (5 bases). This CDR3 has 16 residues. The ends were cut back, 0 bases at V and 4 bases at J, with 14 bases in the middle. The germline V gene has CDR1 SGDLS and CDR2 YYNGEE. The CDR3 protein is CASSVGGQGWGNTIYF. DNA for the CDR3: TGTGCCAGCAGCGTAGGAGGCCAGGGCTGGGGAAACACCATATATTTT.

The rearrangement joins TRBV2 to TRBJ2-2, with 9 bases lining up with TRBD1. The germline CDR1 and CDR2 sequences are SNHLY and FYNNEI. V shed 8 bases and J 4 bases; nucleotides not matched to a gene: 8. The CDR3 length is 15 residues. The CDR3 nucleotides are TGTGCCAGCGGCGGGACAGGGAGGGGCACCGGGGAGCTGTTTTTT. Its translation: CASGGTGRGTGELFF.

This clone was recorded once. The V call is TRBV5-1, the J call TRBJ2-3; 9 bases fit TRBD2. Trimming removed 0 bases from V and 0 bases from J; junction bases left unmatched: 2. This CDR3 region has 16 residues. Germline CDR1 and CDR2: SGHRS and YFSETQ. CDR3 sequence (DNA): TGCGCCAGCAGCTTGGGAAGCGGGGGGAGCACAGATACGCAGTATTTT. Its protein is CASSLGSGGSTDTQYF.

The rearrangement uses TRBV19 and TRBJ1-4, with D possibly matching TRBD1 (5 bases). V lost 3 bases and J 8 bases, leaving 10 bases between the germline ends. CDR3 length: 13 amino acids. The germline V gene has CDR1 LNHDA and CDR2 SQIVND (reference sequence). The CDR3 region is CASSMSGREKLFF. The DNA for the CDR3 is TGTGCCAGTAGTATGTCAGGGAGGGAAAAACTGTTTTTT.

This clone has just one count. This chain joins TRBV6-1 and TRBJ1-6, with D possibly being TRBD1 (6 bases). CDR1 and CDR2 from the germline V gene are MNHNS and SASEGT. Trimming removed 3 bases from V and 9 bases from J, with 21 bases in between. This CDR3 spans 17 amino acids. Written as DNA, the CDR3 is TGTGCCAGCAGTGAGGCACAGGGAGGTCTCTTCGGTTCACCCCTCCACTTT. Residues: CASSEAQGGLFGSPLHF.

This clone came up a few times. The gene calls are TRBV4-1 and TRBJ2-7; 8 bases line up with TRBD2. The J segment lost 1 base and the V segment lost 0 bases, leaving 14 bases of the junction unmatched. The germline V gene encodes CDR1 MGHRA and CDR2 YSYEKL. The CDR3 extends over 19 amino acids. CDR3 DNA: TGCGCCAGCAGCCAAGAGGGATTTGGACGGACTAGCCGGTCCTACGAGCAGTACTTC. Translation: CASSQEGFGRTSRSYEQYF.

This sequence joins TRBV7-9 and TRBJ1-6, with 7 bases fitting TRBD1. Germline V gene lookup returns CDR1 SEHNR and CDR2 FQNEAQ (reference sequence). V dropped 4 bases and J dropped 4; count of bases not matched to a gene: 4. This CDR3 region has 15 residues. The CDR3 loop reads CASSYGQAYNSPLHF. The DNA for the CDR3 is TGTGCCAGCAGCTACGGACAGGCTTATAATTCACCCCTCCACTTT.

The CDR3 reads CASSTRQAYEQYF. The CDR3 DNA follows: TGTGCCAGTAGTACGCGACAGGCCTACGAGCAGTACTTC. This chain connects TRBV19 to TRBJ2-7, with D possibly TRBD1 on 6 matching bases. Trimming removed 4 bases at V and 2 bases at J, with 9 bases between. From germline, CDR1 is LNHDA and CDR2 SQIVND (reference sequence). The CDR3 contains 13 residues.

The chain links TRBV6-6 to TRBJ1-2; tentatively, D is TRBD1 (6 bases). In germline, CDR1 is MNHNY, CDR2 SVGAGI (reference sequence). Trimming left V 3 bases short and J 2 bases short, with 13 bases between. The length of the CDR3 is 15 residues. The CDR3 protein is CASSYRGGRNYGYTF. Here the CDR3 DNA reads TGTGCCAGCAGTTATCGTGGGGGGCGCAACTATGGCTACACCTTC.

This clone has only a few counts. CDR3 protein: CASSRTRTNTEAFF. The CDR3 nucleotides are TGTGCCAGCAGTCGTACCAGGACAAACACTGAAGCTTTCTTT. The chain combines TRBV28 with TRBJ1-1; maybe TRBD1 (5 bases). Trimming removed 5 bases from V and 2 bases from J, with 12 bases in between. The CDR3 contains 14 residues. Per the germline V gene, CDR1 is MDHEN and CDR2 is SYDVKM. Filled out from reference TRBV28 and TRBJ1-1, the complete variable domain reads DVKVTQSSRYLVKRTGEKVFLECVQDMDHENMFWYRQDPGLGLRLIYFSYDVKMKEKGDIPEGYSVSREKKERFSLILESASTNQTSMYLCASSRTRTNTEAFFGQGTRLTVV.

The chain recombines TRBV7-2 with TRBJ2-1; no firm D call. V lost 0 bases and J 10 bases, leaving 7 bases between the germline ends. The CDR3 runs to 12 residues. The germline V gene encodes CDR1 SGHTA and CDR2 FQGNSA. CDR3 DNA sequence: TGTGCCAGCAGCTTAGCGGCGCGGGAGCAGTTCTTC. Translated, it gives CASSLAAREQFF.

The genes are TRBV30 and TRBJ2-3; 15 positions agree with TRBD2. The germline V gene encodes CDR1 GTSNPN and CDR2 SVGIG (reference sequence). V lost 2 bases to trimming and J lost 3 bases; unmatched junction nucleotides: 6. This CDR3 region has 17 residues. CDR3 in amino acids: CAWSRTSGRALTDTQYF. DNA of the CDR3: TGTGCCTGGAGTAGGACTAGCGGGAGGGCCTTGACAGATACGCAGTATTTT.

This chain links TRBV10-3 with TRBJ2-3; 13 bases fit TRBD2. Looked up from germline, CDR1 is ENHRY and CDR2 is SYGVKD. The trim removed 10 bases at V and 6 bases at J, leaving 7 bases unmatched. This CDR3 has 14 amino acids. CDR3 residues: CATGTSGISDTQYF. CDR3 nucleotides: TGTGCCACCGGGACTAGCGGGATCTCGGATACGCAGTATTTT.

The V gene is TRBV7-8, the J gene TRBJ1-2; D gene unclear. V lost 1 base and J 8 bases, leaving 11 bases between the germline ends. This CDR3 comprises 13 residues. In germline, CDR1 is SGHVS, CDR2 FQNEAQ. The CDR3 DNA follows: TGTGCCAGCAGCTTAGGTAACAGAGAGGGCTACACCTTC. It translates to CASSLGNREGYTF.

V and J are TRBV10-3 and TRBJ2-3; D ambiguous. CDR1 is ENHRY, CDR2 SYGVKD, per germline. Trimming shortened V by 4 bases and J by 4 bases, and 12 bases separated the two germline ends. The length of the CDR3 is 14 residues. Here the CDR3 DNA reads TGTGCCATCAGTGCCCCCGGTGTCTCAGATACGCAGTATTTT. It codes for CAISAPGVSDTQYF.

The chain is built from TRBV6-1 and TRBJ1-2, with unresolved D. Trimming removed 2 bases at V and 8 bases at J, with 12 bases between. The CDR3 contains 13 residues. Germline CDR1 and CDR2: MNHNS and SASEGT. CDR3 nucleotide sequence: TGTGCCAGCAGTGAACTGGCCTCGGGCGGCTACACCTTC. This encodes CASSELASGGYTF.

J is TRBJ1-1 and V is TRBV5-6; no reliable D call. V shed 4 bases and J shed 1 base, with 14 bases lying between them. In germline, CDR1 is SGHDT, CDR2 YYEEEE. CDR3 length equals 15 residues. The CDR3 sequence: CASSGGRRRNTEAFF. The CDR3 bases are TGTGCCAGCAGCGGCGGACGACGGAGGAACACTGAAGCTTTCTTT. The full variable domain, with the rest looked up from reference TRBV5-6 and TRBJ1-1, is DAGVTQSPTHLIKTRGQQVTLRCSPKSGHDTVSWYQQALGQGPQFIFQYYEEEERQRGNFPDRFSGHQFPNYSSELNVNALLLGDSALYLCASSGGRRRNTEAFFGQGTRLTVV.

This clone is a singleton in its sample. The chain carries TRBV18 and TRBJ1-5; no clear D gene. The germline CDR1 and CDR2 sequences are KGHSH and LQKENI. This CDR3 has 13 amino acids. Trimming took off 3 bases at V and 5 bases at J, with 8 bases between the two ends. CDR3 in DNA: TGTGCCAGCTCACCTAGGCCTGATCAGCCCCAGCATTTT. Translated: CASSPRPDQPQHF.